The next 5 T cell receptor beta chains were all read from a single sample in a study of cytomegalovirus exposure and HLA in healthy donors. Use of 60 Vbeta and 13 Jbeta primers characterized the PCR. The repertoire was sequenced with immunoSEQ multiplex PCR; TCRdb's copy has only in-frame clones and lacks some. Of roughly 99,000 clones listed, less than 85% are singletons. Material for sequencing was PBMCs. The source of these receptors is a middle-aged woman in good health and CMV-seropositive.

This chain uses TRBV7-2 with TRBJ2-5; TRBD2 is a possible D gene (6 bases). The CDR3 consists of 13 residues. Germline V gene data show CDR1 as SGHTA and CDR2 as FQGNSA. V shed 5 bases and J shed 1 base, with 8 bases lying between them. The CDR3 sequence: CASSGTLQETQYF. Here the CDR3 DNA reads TGTGCCAGCAGCGGGACTCTCCAAGAGACCCAGTACTTC. The full variable domain, completed using reference TRBV7-2 and TRBJ2-5, is GAGVSQSPSNKVTEKGKDVELRCDPISGHTALYWYRQSLGQGLEFLIYFQGNSAPDKSGLPSDRFSAERTGGSVSTLTIQRTQQEDSAVYLCASSGTLQETQYFGPGTRLLVL.

This chain joins TRBV18 and TRBJ2-7, with a possible D match to TRBD1 (5 bases). The CDR3 is 16 amino acids. CDR1 is KGHSH and CDR2 is LQKENI in the germline V gene. With 3 bases removed from V and 0 bases from J, the gap between germline ends came to 15 bases. The CDR3 region is CASSPAGWRSSYEQYF. The CDR3 DNA follows: TGTGCCAGCTCACCGGCAGGGTGGAGAAGCTCCTACGAGCAGTACTTC.

This clone was counted a few times. This sequence joins TRBV29-1 and TRBJ1-1; 9 positions match TRBD1. The CDR3 sequence is 13 residues long. V lost 7 bases, J lost 5 bases, and 8 bases stayed unmatched. Looked up from germline, CDR1 is SQVTM and CDR2 is ANQGSEA. CDR3 region: CSGGRDRVTEAFF. CDR3 coding DNA: TGCAGCGGCGGCCGGGACAGGGTTACTGAAGCTTTCTTT.

This chain connects TRBV2 to TRBJ1-6, with D possibly being TRBD1 (6 bases). The germline gives CDR1 SNHLY, CDR2 FYNNEI. The CDR3 length is 13 residues. V dropped 4 bases and J dropped 9 bases, with 10 bases sitting between them. This CDR3 is CASSAGVGSPLHF. DNA for the CDR3: TGTGCCAGCAGTGCAGGGGTTGGTTCACCCCTCCACTTT.

V gene TRBV14 combines with J gene TRBJ2-6; D might be TRBD2 (6 bases). Trimming cost V 4 bases and J 2 bases, with 18 bases left between them. Germline V gives CDR1 SGHDN, CDR2 FVKESK. CDR3 size: 18 residues. CDR3 nucleotides: TGTGCCAGCAGCCTCGGGAGCGTCATATCTACTGGGGCCAACGTCCTGACTTTC. Protein sequence: CASSLGSVISTGANVLTF.